A single sample is the source of the 32 T cell receptor beta chains below, sequenced in a study of shared clonotypes between healthy human individuals (dated by TCRdb to the early 2020s). The library was made by the immunoSEQ multiplex PCR assay. Not all clones reach the TCRdb copy of this immuneACCESS table, which keeps in-frame sequences only. Checked studies attribute under half of the gap to unresolved V genes and leave the rest unexplained. The sample table lists roughly 1 million clones, more than 65% of them with a count of one. The ten most abundant clones make up around 1.4% of the sample. Sequenced input: memory CD4+ T cells sorted from blood. The cell subset or site tag for this specimen amounts to: CD45RA-negative fraction. These receptor sequences come from a man aged 18 to 30 in good health.

This chain uses TRBV5-1 with TRBJ2-2; D gene ambiguous. CDR1 is SGHRS, CDR2 YFSETQ, per germline. The CDR3 loop spans 13 amino acids. Trimming pared 5 bases from V and 8 bases from J, leaving 13 bases between. As DNA, the CDR3 is TGCGCCAGCAGTTTGTCAGGATGGGGGGAGCTGTTTTTT. This translates into CASSLSGWGELFF.

On this clone itself: Other DNA sequences within the sample encode an identical CDR3. The rearrangement joins TRBV6-1 to TRBJ2-7; D not certain. The germline gives CDR1 MNHNS, CDR2 SASEGT. The CDR3 consists of 12 residues. With 2 bases removed from V and 3 bases from J, the gap between germline ends came to 5 bases. The CDR3 nucleotides are TGTGCCAGCAGTGAACCCAGCTACGAGCAGTACTTC. Amino acid sequence: CASSEPSYEQYF.

This clone showed up just a few times. The chain joins TRBV7-6 to TRBJ2-5; the D gene is possibly TRBD2 (5 bases). This CDR3 spans 15 amino acids. Germline lookup yields CDR1 SGHVS and CDR2 FNYEAQ. The V gene lost 5 bases and the J gene lost 5 bases, with 18 bases spanning the gap. CDR3 sequence: CASSLSLVRAETQYF. CDR3 DNA sequence: TGTGCCAGCAGCCTGTCATTGGTGCGGGCGGAGACCCAGTACTTC.

This sequence joins TRBV29-1 and TRBJ2-7, with D maybe TRBD2 (5 bases). Trimming removed 0 bases from V and 7 bases from J, with 10 bases in between. CDR3 length: 12 residues. Germline V gives CDR1 SQVTM, CDR2 ANQGSEA. CDR3 residues: CSVEDNSVEQYF. DNA for the CDR3: TGCAGCGTTGAAGATAATAGCGTTGAGCAGTACTTC.

The V and J genes are TRBV9 and TRBJ1-5, with a possible D match to TRBD1 (6 bases). V was pared by 2 bases and J by 6 bases, with 9 bases between. Germline V CDR1 and CDR2: SGDLS, YYNGEE. The CDR3 sequence is 13 residues long. CDR3 in amino acids: CASSVRGAQPQHF. CDR3 coding DNA: TGTGCCAGCAGCGTCAGGGGTGCTCAGCCCCAGCATTTT.

The chain joins TRBV5-5 to TRBJ2-3; the match to TRBD2 covers 10 bases. Germline V CDR1 and CDR2: SGHKS, YYEKEE (reference sequence). V shed 1 base, J shed 3 bases, and the junction held 2 bases outside the gene matches. The CDR3 runs 15 residues. CDR3 bases: TGTGCCAGCAGCTTGCCTAGCGGGAGTACAGATACGCAGTATTTT. This sequence encodes CASSLPSGSTDTQYF.

This clone was seen a single time. This chain joins TRBV2 and TRBJ1-3; 9 nucleotides agree with TRBD1. Germline V lookup: CDR1 SNHLY, CDR2 FYNNEI. CDR3 length: 15 residues. V shed 7 bases, J shed 3 bases, and the junction held 7 bases outside the gene matches. CDR3 coding DNA: TGTGCCAGCACAACAGGACAGGGGTTTGGAAACACCATATATTTT. Translating it yields CASTTGQGFGNTIYF.

This clone was counted a single time. The V and J genes are TRBV7-9 and TRBJ1-6, with a weak D call TRBD1 (5 bases). Trimming stripped 4 bases from V and 0 bases from J, with 19 bases between. There are 19 residues in the CDR3. Germline CDR1 reads SEHNR; CDR2 reads FQNEAQ (reference sequence). The CDR3 coding sequence is TGTGCCAGCAGCTCGTCCTCCGGGGGGGGAGTCTCCTATAATTCACCCCTCCACTTT. This sequence encodes CASSSSSGGGVSYNSPLHF.

This clone was detected only once. This chain connects TRBV7-9 to TRBJ2-4; D gene ambiguous. Germline V gives CDR1 SEHNR, CDR2 FQNEAQ (reference sequence). Trimming took off 3 bases at V and 3 bases at J, with 15 bases between the two ends. CDR3 size: 16 residues. The CDR3 region has the DNA TGTGCCAGCAGCTTGGGGTCAGGAGTCGGCAAAAACATTCAGTACTTC. Residues: CASSLGSGVGKNIQYF.

V and J are TRBV27 and TRBJ1-5; D gene ambiguous. V lost 4 bases and J lost 1, with 17 bases in between. The CDR3 contains 17 residues. CDR1 and CDR2 (germline): MNHEY, SMNVEV (reference sequence). CDR3 sequence (DNA): TGTGCCAGCAGTTCCCGGTTAGACGGGAGGAGCAATCAGCCCCAGCATTTT. Translating gives CASSSRLDGRSNQPQHF.

The chain combines TRBV30 with TRBJ1-1; D might be TRBD1 (5 bases). Germline V gene data show CDR1 as GTSNPN and CDR2 as SVGIG (reference sequence). V shed 1 base and J shed 9 bases, with 18 bases lying between them. This CDR3 is 14 amino acids long. DNA of the CDR3: TGTGCCTGGAGTGAGGCAGGGAGCCCGCAGAAAGCTTTCTTT. This sequence encodes CAWSEAGSPQKAFF.

This clone was recorded only once. Other DNA sequences of this sample code for an identical CDR3. This chain links TRBV7-9 with TRBJ1-1; D might be TRBD1 (6 bases). Per the germline V gene, CDR1 is SEHNR and CDR2 is FQNEAQ (reference sequence). Trimming removed 4 bases from V and 1 base from J, with 10 bases in between. This CDR3 is 14 amino acids long. CDR3 DNA sequence: TGTGCCAGCAGCTCAGACAGGCCGAACACTGAAGCTTTCTTT. Its protein is CASSSDRPNTEAFF. The full variable domain, completed using reference TRBV7-9 and TRBJ1-1, is DTGVSQNPRHKITKRGQNVTFRCDPISEHNRLYWYRQTLGQGPEFLTYFQNEAQLEKSRLLSDRFSAERPKGSFSTLEIQRTEQGDSAMYLCASSSDRPNTEAFFGQGTRLTVV.

The chain joins TRBV27 to TRBJ1-6; D is ambiguous. Trimming shortened V by 0 bases and J by 14 bases, and 20 bases separated the two germline ends. The germline gives CDR1 MNHEY, CDR2 SMNVEV (reference sequence). This CDR3 is built from 16 residues. In DNA form, the CDR3 reads TGTGCCAGCAGTTTATCCCCCTCCACCCCTAGATCGGCCCTCCACTTT. This translates into CASSLSPSTPRSALHF.

The chain recombines TRBV6-6 with TRBJ2-5; 7 bases line up with TRBD1. Germline lookup yields CDR1 MNHNY and CDR2 SVGAGI (reference sequence). Trimming took 4 bases from V and 1 from J; bases not matched to a gene: 3. The CDR3 consists of 14 residues. The CDR3 loop reads CASSSGQSQETQYF. In nucleotides, the CDR3 is TGTGCCAGCAGTTCGGGACAGAGCCAAGAGACCCAGTACTTC.

The chain carries TRBV30 and TRBJ2-3; perhaps TRBD2 as D (6 bases). Looked up from germline, CDR1 is GTSNPN and CDR2 is SVGIG (reference sequence). With 4 bases removed from V and 1 base from J, the gap between germline ends came to 12 bases. CDR3 length equals 14 residues. In DNA, the CDR3 is TGTGCCTGGAAAAGGACGGGAGGCACAGATACGCAGTATTTT. Its protein product is CAWKRTGGTDTQYF.

The rearrangement uses TRBV18 and TRBJ2-7; D gene unclear. The ends were cut back, 4 bases at V and 2 bases at J, with 15 bases in the middle. Germline values: CDR1 KGHSH, CDR2 LQKENI. The CDR3 consists of 15 residues. The CDR3 region has the DNA TGTGCCAGCTCACTTAGGGCCAGGATGACCTACGAGCAGTACTTC. It yields the protein CASSLRARMTYEQYF. The full variable domain, with the rest looked up from reference TRBV18 and TRBJ2-7, is NAGVMQNPRHLVRRRGQEARLRCSPMKGHSHVYWYRQLPEEGLKFMVYLQKENIIDESGMPKERFSAEFPKEGPSILRIQQVVRGDSAAYFCASSLRARMTYEQYFGPGTRLTVT.

The J gene is TRBJ2-7, the V gene TRBV2; the match to TRBD1 covers 8 bases. The CDR3 has 13 amino acids. V trimming: 6 bases; J trimming: 2 bases; junction bases outside the gene matches: 3. Germline V gives CDR1 SNHLY, CDR2 FYNNEI. The CDR3 protein is CASRPQGAYEQYF. The DNA for the CDR3 is TGTGCCAGCAGGCCACAGGGGGCCTACGAGCAGTACTTC.

This clone was counted between two and nine times. The chain links TRBV30 to TRBJ1-1; no reliable D call. Between the trimmed V and J ends, which lost 3 bases and 4 bases, there was a span of 6 bases. CDR1 is GTSNPN and CDR2 is SVGIG in the germline V gene (reference sequence). This CDR3 region has 11 residues. CDR3 DNA: TGTGCCTGGAGCGACGTCACTGAAGCTTTCTTT. This translates into CAWSDVTEAFF. Based on the CDR3 plus reference TRBV30 and TRBJ1-1, the full variable domain is SQTIHQWPATLVQPVGSPLSLECTVEGTSNPNLYWYRQAAGRGLQLLFYSVGIGQISSEVPQNLSASRPQDRQFILSSKKLLLSDSGFYLCAWSDVTEAFFGQGTRLTVV.

V is TRBV27 and J is TRBJ1-5, with 10 bases identical to TRBD1. Trimming removed 5 bases from V and 7 bases from J; junction bases left unmatched: 5. The CDR3 loop spans 14 amino acids. Germline values: CDR1 MNHEY, CDR2 SMNVEV (reference sequence). As DNA, the CDR3 is TGTGCCAGCAGTCCGACAGGGGGCGAACAGCCCCAGCATTTT. Amino acids: CASSPTGGEQPQHF.

The rearrangement joins TRBV10-3 to TRBJ2-7; the match to TRBD2 covers 7 bases. The germline V gene has CDR1 ENHRY and CDR2 SYGVKD. Trimming removed 4 bases from V and 4 bases from J; junction bases left unmatched: 13. The CDR3 length is 16 residues. DNA of the CDR3: TGTGCCATCAGTGGTGACGGTGGCGGGGGAGGATACGAGCAGTACTTC. Its protein is CAISGDGGGGGYEQYF.

This clone was observed once. V is TRBV10-3 and J is TRBJ2-2, with D perhaps TRBD1 (5 bases). The CDR3 consists of 16 residues. Germline V gene lookup returns CDR1 ENHRY and CDR2 SYGVKD. The V end was cut by 0 bases, the J end by 4 bases, with 12 bases between. CDR3 sequence reads: CAISESGHSGTGELFF. CDR3 sequence (DNA): TGTGCCATCAGTGAGTCCGGACACTCGGGCACCGGGGAGCTGTTTTTT.

This clone was picked up one time. The chain combines TRBV7-8 with TRBJ2-1; 8 bases align to TRBD2. CDR3 length equals 18 residues. CDR1 is SGHVS, CDR2 FQNEAQ, per germline. V lost 6 bases to trimming and J lost 2 bases; unmatched junction nucleotides: 15. CDR3 sequence: CASRITQRGLGTYNEQFF. The CDR3 region has the DNA TGTGCCAGCAGAATAACTCAAAGGGGACTAGGTACCTACAATGAGCAGTTCTTC.

Concerning this clone itself: Other nucleotide sequences from this sample produce the same CDR3. This chain links TRBV6-6 with TRBJ1-1; D unresolved. Per the germline V gene, CDR1 is MNHNY and CDR2 is SVGAGI (reference sequence). The ends were cut back, 2 bases at V and 0 bases at J, with 7 bases in the middle. The CDR3 is 14 amino acids. As DNA, the CDR3 is TGTGCCAGCAGTTACAGTGAGATGAACACTGAAGCTTTCTTT. This encodes CASSYSEMNTEAFF.

Written as DNA, the CDR3 is TGTGCCAGCAGCGTAGGGACTAGCGGGTCGACCCAGTACTTC. Encoded protein: CASSVGTSGSTQYF. J is TRBJ2-5 and V is TRBV7-3, with 12 bases identical to TRBD2. CDR3 size: 14 residues. Germline trimming cut 5 bases from V and 7 bases from J; bases unmatched to any gene: 5. Germline V gene lookup returns CDR1 SGHTA and CDR2 FQGTGA.

The chain combines TRBV5-4 with TRBJ1-2; unclear D gene. Per the germline V gene, CDR1 is SGHNT and CDR2 is YYREEE (reference sequence). The CDR3 is 13 amino acids. The germline V and J ends were trimmed by 4 bases and 3 bases, with 10 bases remaining between them. CDR3 sequence reads: CASSPTGDYGYTF. Written as DNA, the CDR3 is TGTGCCAGCAGCCCGACGGGCGACTATGGCTACACCTTC.

This chain joins TRBV5-1 and TRBJ2-2, with D perhaps TRBD2 (5 bases). V shed 4 bases and J shed 3 bases, with 7 bases lying between them. Germline assignment: CDR1 SGHRS and CDR2 YFSETQ. This CDR3 has 13 amino acids. The chain's CDR3 is CASSADYTGELFF. In DNA form, the CDR3 reads TGCGCCAGCAGCGCGGACTACACCGGGGAGCTGTTTTTT.

The chain uses TRBV4-1 and TRBJ2-1; tentative D call: TRBD2 (5 bases). There are 13 residues in the CDR3. Germline values: CDR1 MGHRA, CDR2 YSYEKL. Deletions cut 5 bases from V and 6 bases from J, with 11 bases between. In DNA, the CDR3 is TGCGCCAGCAGCGATTGGCGGGTCAATGAGCAGTTCTTC. Its translation is CASSDWRVNEQFF.

The rearrangement uses TRBV28 and TRBJ2-3; 7 nucleotides align to TRBD2. V lost 5 bases, J lost 2 bases, and 13 bases stayed unmatched. CDR3 length: 17 residues. Germline-derived CDR1 and CDR2 are MDHEN and SYDVKM. The CDR3 nucleotides are TGTGCCAGCAGTCCTCACGGGAGGCCGTCCCTCACAGATACGCAGTATTTT. As protein: CASSPHGRPSLTDTQYF. The full variable domain, completed using reference TRBV28 and TRBJ2-3, is DVKVTQSSRYLVKRTGEKVFLECVQDMDHENMFWYRQDPGLGLRLIYFSYDVKMKEKGDIPEGYSVSREKKERFSLILESASTNQTSMYLCASSPHGRPSLTDTQYFGPGTRLTVL.

This rearrangement joins TRBV7-9 to TRBJ1-3; D is possibly TRBD1 (6 bases). Trimming left V 2 bases short and J 0 bases short, with 14 bases between. Per germline, CDR1 SEHNR and CDR2 FQNEAQ (reference sequence). This CDR3 has 17 amino acids. CDR3 sequence: CASSLRQGQYSGNTIYF. As DNA, the CDR3 is TGTGCCAGCAGCTTAAGGCAGGGGCAATACTCTGGAAACACCATATATTTT.

This clone appeared a few times. J is TRBJ1-1 and V is TRBV29-1, with D possibly matching TRBD1 (5 bases). V dropped 8 bases and J dropped 4 bases, with 17 bases sitting between them. CDR1 is SQVTM, CDR2 ANQGSEA, per germline. The CDR3 has 13 amino acids. The CDR3 nucleotides are TGCAGCACTGAGGAGGCCCAGGGCACTGAAGCTTTCTTT. This codes for CSTEEAQGTEAFF. The variable domain in full, completed from reference TRBV29-1 and TRBJ1-1, reads SAVISQKPSRDICQRGTSLTIQCQVDSQVTMMFWYRQQPGQSLTLIATANQGSEATYESGFVIDKFPISRPNLTFSTLTVSNMSPEDSSIYLCSTEEAQGTEAFFGQGTRLTVV.

This clone came up many times. The chain uses TRBV27 and TRBJ2-3; 13 bases agree with TRBD2. The CDR3 consists of 18 residues. The V and J ends lost 6 bases and 3 bases, in that order; junction bases with no gene match: 12. Germline V gives CDR1 MNHEY, CDR2 SMNVEV (reference sequence). The CDR3: CASRSGTSGIGVTDTQYF. The CDR3 DNA reads as TGTGCCAGCAGATCCGGGACTAGCGGGATCGGCGTGACAGATACGCAGTATTTT.

This chain connects TRBV30 to TRBJ1-2; TRBD1 is a possible D gene (6 bases). Germline-derived CDR1 and CDR2 are GTSNPN and SVGIG (reference sequence). The CDR3 is 15 amino acids. The V gene lost 3 bases and the J gene lost 4 bases, with 18 bases spanning the gap. In DNA, the CDR3 is TGTGCCTGGAGCGACAAGGTGGGGGGCTTCTATGGCTACACCTTC. Its translation: CAWSDKVGGFYGYTF.